The rows below give T cell receptor beta chains drawn from one sample of a study of blood T cell repertoires in COVID-19. Profiled with immunoSEQ multiplex PCR; TCRdb holds only in-frame clones, not every one. Of some 350,000 clones listed, 87% are singletons. The sample comprised PBMCs or T cells enriched from blood (not recorded which). These receptors all come from a woman aged 30 to 39 who had recovered from COVID-19. The CDR3 runs from the conserved cysteine through the conserved F or W. A D gene is named only where the DNA matches it firmly. The size of a clone is reported for some rows only, either as once, few or many, or as a class for expanded clones.

TRBD1,TRBV27,.,17,TRBJ2-7,CASSLHRLGQGSYEQYF,TGTGCCAGCAGTTTACATCGCCTCGGACAGGGCTCCTACGAGCAGTACTTC
.,TRBV28,.,14,TRBJ1-2,CASSDPGRGYGYTF,TGTGCCAGCAGCGACCCAGGCAGGGGCTATGGCTACACCTTC
TRBD1,TRBV28,.,16,TRBJ1-1,CASSLGDRELILEAFF,TGTGCCAGCAGTTTGGGGGACAGAGAATTAATCCTTGAAGCTTTCTTT
.,TRBV19,.,17,TRBJ1-5,CASSTPGRLPRGQPQHF,TGTGCCAGTAGTACCCCTGGGCGCCTCCCAAGGGGTCAGCCCCAGCATTTT
TRBD2,TRBV28,.,15,TRBJ2-3,CASSSPGGGTDTQYF,TGTGCCAGCAGTTCCCCCGGGGGGGGGACAGATACGCAGTATTTT
TRBD1,TRBV28,once,16,TRBJ1-5,CASRDREGWSNQPQHF,TGTGCCAGCAGGGACAGGGAGGGTTGGAGCAATCAGCCCCAGCATTTT
.,TRBV7-8,.,15,TRBJ1-2,CASSLRGQEGYGYTF,TGTGCCAGCAGCTTACGTGGGCAAGAAGGCTATGGCTACACCTTC
.,TRBV6-5,.,14,TRBJ2-5,CASSYSAGWGTQYF,TGTGCCAGCAGTTACTCTGCAGGGTGGGGGACCCAGTACTTC
.,TRBV6-1,.,17,TRBJ2-1,CASSEVGAVGSYNEQFF,TGTGCCAGCAGTGAAGTAGGAGCAGTTGGCTCCTACAATGAGCAGTTCTTC
.,TRBV5-4,.,13,TRBJ2-7,CASSADRAYEQYF,TGTGCCAGCAGCGCCGACCGGGCCTACGAGCAGTACTTC
.,TRBV9,.,16,TRBJ2-1,CASSVGPGISYNEQFF,TGTGCCAGCAGCGTAGGTCCAGGTATCTCCTACAATGAGCAGTTCTTC
.,TRBV5-4,few,14,TRBJ2-5,CASSLNTGIETQYF,TGTGCCAGCAGCCTTAATACAGGGATCGAGACCCAGTACTTC
.,TRBV19,.,14,TRBJ2-1,CASKGEMVYNEQFF,TGTGCCAGTAAGGGGGAGATGGTCTACAATGAGCAGTTCTTC
.,TRBV28,.,13,TRBJ2-3,CASNEAHTDTQYF,TGTGCCAGCAACGAGGCACACACAGATACGCAGTATTTT
.,TRBV3-1/TRBV3-2,.,16,TRBJ1-6,CASSQSPQGSASPLHF,TGTGCCAGCAGCCAATCCCCTCAGGGTTCGGCTTCACCCCTCCACTTT
.,TRBV18,.,13,TRBJ1-1,CASSPGSYTEAFF,TGTGCCAGCTCACCGGGCAGCTACACTGAAGCTTTCTTT
TRBD2,TRBV27,few,14,TRBJ2-7,CASSQRGPSYEQYF,TGTGCCAGCAGCCAGCGGGGGCCCTCCTACGAGCAGTACTTC
TRBD2,TRBV18,.,15,TRBJ2-1,CASSPPSGRADEQFF,TGTGCCAGCTCACCCCCTAGCGGGAGGGCCGATGAGCAGTTCTTC
.,TRBV27,.,13,TRBJ1-6,CASSWQGSSPLHF,TGTGCCAGCAGTTGGCAGGGAAGTTCACCCCTCCACTTT
.,TRBV19,once,14,TRBJ2-3,CASSIGTWGDTQYF,TGTGCCAGTAGTATAGGGACTTGGGGAGATACGCAGTATTTT
TRBD1,TRBV12-3/TRBV12-4,.,12,TRBJ1-2,CASRPGGEGYTF,TGTGCCAGCAGACCAGGGGGCGAAGGCTACACCTTC
TRBD1,TRBV5-1,.,15,TRBJ2-1,CASSPTGGDYNEQFF,TGCGCCAGCAGTCCTACAGGGGGCGACTACAATGAGCAGTTCTTC
.,TRBV19,.,15,TRBJ1-2,CASSIFPGDASGYTF,TGTGCCAGTAGTATTTTTCCGGGGGATGCAAGCGGCTACACCTTC
TRBD1,TRBV10-1,.,15,TRBJ2-3,CASSGYRGSTDTQYF,TGCGCCAGCAGTGGATACAGGGGGTCTACAGATACGCAGTATTTT
.,TRBV5-6,.,16,TRBJ1-1,CASSLVRLIMNTEAFF,TGTGCCAGCAGCTTGGTCCGACTTATCATGAACACTGAAGCTTTCTTT
TRBD1,TRBV27,once,15,TRBJ1-2,CASSFLRDREYGYTF,TGTGCCAGCAGTTTTCTCCGGGACAGAGAATATGGCTACACCTTC
TRBD1,TRBV5-1,.,16,TRBJ1-6,CASSLGTGTGDSPLHF,TGCGCCAGCAGCTTGGGAACCGGGACAGGGGATTCACCCCTCCACTTT
TRBD1,TRBV7-2,once,14,TRBJ1-5,CASRLQGANQPQHF,TGTGCCAGCAGGCTACAGGGGGCAAATCAGCCCCAGCATTTT
.,TRBV5-1,.,14,TRBJ2-1,CASSFKGTVDEQFF,TGCGCCAGCAGCTTTAAGGGGACTGTGGATGAGCAGTTCTTC
TRBD2,TRBV19,.,15,TRBJ2-5,CASSFSGGGWETQYF,TGTGCCAGTAGTTTTAGCGGGGGAGGATGGGAGACCCAGTACTTC